Sequencing of this TCR beta chain was carried out in a study of cytomegalovirus exposure and HLA in healthy donors. Overall study results and limits: Several of the most significant clusters were apparently associated with common viral pathogens in a later analysis. Sequencing had likely introduced a cluster of highly shared sequence variants as an artifact. A later analysis reportedly identified an Asian-associated ancestry cluster as carrying fewer N-insertions than the roughly 720-donor mean. Rare TCR sequences dominated, though some public TCRs recurred in many donors.

About this clone itself: Its matching antigen is unknown.

Looked up from germline, CDR1 is LNHDA and CDR2 is SQIVND (reference sequence). CDR3 size: 16 residues. With 4 bases removed from V and 4 bases from J, the gap between germline ends came to 14 bases. PCR employed 60 Vbeta and 13 Jbeta primers. TCRdb keeps only in-frame clones here, not all; method: immunoSEQ multiplex PCR. This table holds approximately 120,000 clones, approximately 71% found once. The V gene is TRBV19, the J gene TRBJ2-6; TRBD1 is a possible D gene (5 bases). This sequence was found in an older woman in good health and CMV-seropositive. Source material: PBMCs. Here the CDR3 reads CASSRGKTWGANVLTF. In DNA, the CDR3 is TGTGCCAGTAGTAGGGGCAAGACGTGGGGGGCCAACGTCCTGACTTTC.